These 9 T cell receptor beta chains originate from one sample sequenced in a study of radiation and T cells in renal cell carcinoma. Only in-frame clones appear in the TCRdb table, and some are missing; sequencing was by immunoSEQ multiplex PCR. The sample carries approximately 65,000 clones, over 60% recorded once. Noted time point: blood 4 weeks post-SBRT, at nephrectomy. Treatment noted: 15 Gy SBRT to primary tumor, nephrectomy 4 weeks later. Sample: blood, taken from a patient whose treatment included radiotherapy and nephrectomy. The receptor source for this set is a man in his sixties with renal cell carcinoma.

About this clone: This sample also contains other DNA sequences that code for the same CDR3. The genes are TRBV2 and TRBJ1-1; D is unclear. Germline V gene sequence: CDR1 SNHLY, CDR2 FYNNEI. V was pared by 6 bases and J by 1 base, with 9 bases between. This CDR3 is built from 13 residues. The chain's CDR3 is CASSDPRNTEAFF. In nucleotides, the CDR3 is TGTGCCAGCAGCGACCCTAGGAACACTGAAGCTTTCTTT.

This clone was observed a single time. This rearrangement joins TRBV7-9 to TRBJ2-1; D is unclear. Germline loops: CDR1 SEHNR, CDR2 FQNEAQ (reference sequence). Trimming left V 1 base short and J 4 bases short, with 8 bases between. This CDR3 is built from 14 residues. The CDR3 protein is CASSLEAAYNEQFF. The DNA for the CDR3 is TGTGCCAGCAGCTTAGAGGCTGCATACAATGAGCAGTTCTTC.

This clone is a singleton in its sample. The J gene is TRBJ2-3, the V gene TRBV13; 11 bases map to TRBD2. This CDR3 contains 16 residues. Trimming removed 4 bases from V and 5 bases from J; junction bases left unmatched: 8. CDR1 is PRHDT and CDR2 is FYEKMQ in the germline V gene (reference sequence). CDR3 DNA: TGTGCCAGCAGCTCCTCACTAGCGGGAGTGGGAGATACGCAGTATTTT. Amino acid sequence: CASSSSLAGVGDTQYF.

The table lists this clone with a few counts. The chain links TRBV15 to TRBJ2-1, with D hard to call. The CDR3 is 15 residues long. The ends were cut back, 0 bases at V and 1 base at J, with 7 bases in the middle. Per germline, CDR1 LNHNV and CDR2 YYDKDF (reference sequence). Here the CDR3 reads CATSREPGSYNEQFF. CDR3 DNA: TGTGCCACCAGCAGAGAGCCAGGTTCCTACAATGAGCAGTTCTTC.

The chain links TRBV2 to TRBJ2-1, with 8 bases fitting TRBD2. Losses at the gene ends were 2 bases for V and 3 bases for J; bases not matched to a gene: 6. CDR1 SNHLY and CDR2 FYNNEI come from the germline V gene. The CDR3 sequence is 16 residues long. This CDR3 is CASSEMAGGSYNEQFF. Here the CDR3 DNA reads TGTGCCAGCAGTGAAATGGCGGGGGGCAGCTACAATGAGCAGTTCTTC.

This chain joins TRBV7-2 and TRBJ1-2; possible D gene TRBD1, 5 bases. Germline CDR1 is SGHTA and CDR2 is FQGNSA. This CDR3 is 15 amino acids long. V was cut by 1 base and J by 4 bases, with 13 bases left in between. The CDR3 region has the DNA TGTGCCAGCAGCTTAGATCGGCAGGGCTTCTATGGCTACACCTTC. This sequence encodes CASSLDRQGFYGYTF. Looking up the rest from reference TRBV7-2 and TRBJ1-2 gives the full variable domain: GAGVSQSPSNKVTEKGKDVELRCDPISGHTALYWYRQSLGQGLEFLIYFQGNSAPDKSGLPSDRFSAERTGGSVSTLTIQRTQQEDSAVYLCASSLDRQGFYGYTFGSGTRLTVV.

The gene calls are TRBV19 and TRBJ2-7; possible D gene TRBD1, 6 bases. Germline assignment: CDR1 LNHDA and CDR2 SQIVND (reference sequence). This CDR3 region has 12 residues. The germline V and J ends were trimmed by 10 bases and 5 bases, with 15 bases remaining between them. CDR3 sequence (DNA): TGTGCCATAGGCGGCAGGGGTAACGAGCAGTACGTC. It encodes CAIGGRGNEQYV.

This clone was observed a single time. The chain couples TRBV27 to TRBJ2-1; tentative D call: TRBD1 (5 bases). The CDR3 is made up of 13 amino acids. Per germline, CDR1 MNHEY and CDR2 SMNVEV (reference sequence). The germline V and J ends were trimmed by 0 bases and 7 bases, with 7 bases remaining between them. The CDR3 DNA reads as TGTGCCAGCAGTTTATCAGGGGAAAATGAGCAGTTCTTC. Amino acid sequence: CASSLSGENEQFF.

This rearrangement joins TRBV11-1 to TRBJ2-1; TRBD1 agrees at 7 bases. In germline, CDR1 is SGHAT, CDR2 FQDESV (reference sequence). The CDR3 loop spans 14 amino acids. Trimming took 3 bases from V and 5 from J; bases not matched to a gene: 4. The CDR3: CASSLPGTDNEQFF. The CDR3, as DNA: TGTGCCAGCAGCTTGCCTGGGACAGACAATGAGCAGTTCTTC.